The clone carrying this T cell receptor beta chain was observed many times. This sample stems from a study of T-cell reconstitution after alpha-beta-depleted transplantation in children. Unique molecular identifiers tagged the TCRbeta library. TCRdb re-derived calls from the PCR reads in MiXCR, one entry per CDR3 protein. The repertoire holds 150,000 to 200,000 distinct CDR3 sequences, with about 6.4% as singletons. The CDR3 sequence is 19 residues long. Per the germline V gene, CDR1 is MNHEY and CDR2 is SMNVEV (reference sequence). Trimming cost V 5 bases and J 2 bases; bases outside gene matches: 19.

The TCR originated in a human donor who donated a stem cell graft to a child with Wiskott-Aldrich syndrome. Here the sequenced sample was PBMCs from the stem cell graft donor, taken from the stem cell graft. This rearrangement joins TRBV27 to TRBJ2-5, with 8 bases aligning to TRBD1. This CDR3 reads CASSPLWTGRLGEQETQYF. In DNA form, the CDR3 reads TGTGCCAGCAGTCCTCTCTGGACAGGGAGATTGGGGGAGCAAGAGACCCAGTACTTC.